This TCR beta chain was documented in a study of blood T cell repertoires in COVID-19 (TCRdb year 2020). For context, the study as a whole: Samples from collaborators originated in the United States, Italy and Spain and spanned both the acute and convalescent phases of COVID-19. The repertoires were released in a freely available public database meant as a resource for research on the immune response to SARS-CoV-2. Sample metadata almost always included a de-identified subject ID, COVID-19 status, age in years and sex. The dataset comprised deeply sampled blood TCRbeta repertoires from subjects exposed to, actively infected with, or recovered from COVID-19. The material from the prospective study consisted of cDNA or gDNA derived from T cells, B-cell-depleted T cells, or PBMCs. Where available, HLA class I and class II types were obtained from metadata supplied by the sample provider rather than from assay-based typing. Samples came from the ongoing ImmuneRACE study (first 160 participants) plus 1,254 subjects from 6 global collaborators. Study-wide conclusions, independent of this receptor: The quantity of clinical and demographic metadata differed by source and by participant and was supplied without curation.

Including cysteine and phenylalanine, the CDR3 has 15 amino acids. Left in the record is the CDR3 DNA by itself, 45 bases read in frame from the first base. According to the germline V gene, CDR1 reads SGHRS and CDR2 reads YFSETQ. V and J are trimmed by 2 bases and 9 bases, and the gene matches miss 7 bases of the junction. Another Seattle source contributed samples from volunteer blood donors who had recovered from COVID-19. Each collaborating institution followed its own protocols to collect whole blood in K2EDTA tubes. For TCRbeta analysis, collaborators shipped samples as frozen whole blood, isolated PBMCs, or DNA extracted from either of those sample types. The immunoSEQ Assay, a bias-controlled multiplex PCR, was used to amplify TCRbeta CDR3 regions from genomic DNA. The paper's data handling went like this. The number of nucleated cells in each sample was estimated from the amplification of reference gene primers within the assay. To quantify the absolute abundance of each unique TCRbeta CDR3 rearrangement, sequence reads were collapsed and filtered. For each sample, productive Simpson clonality was calculated by taking the square root of Simpson's diversity index across productive rearrangements. The source is immuneACCESS, and TCRdb retained only in-frame sequences with V and J called. Part of the clones is not carried over; for the studies checked, unresolved V genes explain less than half of this, and the remainder is unexplained. The V and J calls and clone size are taken from that table; D and trimming were inferred from the DNA. This sample comprises about 190,000 clones, 65% to 80% of them detected only once. The top ten constitute approximately 13% of the sample.

This clone was seen a few times. Its antigen specificity is not known. Nothing much larger sits one base from this clone, and base qualities are not available. The chain joins TRBV5-1 to TRBJ1-6; 8 middle bases align to TRBD1. The receptor was isolated from a middle-aged man who had recovered from COVID-19. Sequenced: peripheral blood. CDR3 protein: CASSLGTGLGSPLHF. The nucleotides are TGCGCCAGCAGCTTAGGGACAGGACTTGGTTCACCCCTCCACTTT.